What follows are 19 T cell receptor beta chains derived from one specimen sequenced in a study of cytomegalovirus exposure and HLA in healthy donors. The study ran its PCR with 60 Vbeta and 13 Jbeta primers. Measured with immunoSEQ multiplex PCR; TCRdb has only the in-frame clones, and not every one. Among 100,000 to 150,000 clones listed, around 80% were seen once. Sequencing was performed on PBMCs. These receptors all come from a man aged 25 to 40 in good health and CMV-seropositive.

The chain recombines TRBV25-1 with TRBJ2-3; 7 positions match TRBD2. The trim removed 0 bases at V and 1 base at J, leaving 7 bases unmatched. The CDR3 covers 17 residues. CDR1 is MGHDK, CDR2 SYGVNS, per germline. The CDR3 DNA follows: TGTGCCAGCAGTGAATATGGGGGAGGGCCTCGCACAGATACGCAGTATTTT. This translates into CASSEYGGGPRTDTQYF.

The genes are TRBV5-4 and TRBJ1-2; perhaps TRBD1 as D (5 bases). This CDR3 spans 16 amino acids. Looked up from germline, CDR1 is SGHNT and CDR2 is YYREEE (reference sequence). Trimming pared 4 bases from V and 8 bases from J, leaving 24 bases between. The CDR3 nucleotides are TGTGCCAGCAGCGTACGCCGTGCGGACATACTTGGAGGCTACACCTTC. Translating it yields CASSVRRADILGGYTF.

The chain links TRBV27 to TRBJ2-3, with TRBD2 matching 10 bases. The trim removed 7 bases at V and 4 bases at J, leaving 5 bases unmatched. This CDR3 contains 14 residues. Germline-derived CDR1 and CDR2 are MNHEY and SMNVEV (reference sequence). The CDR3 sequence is CASTLAGASDTQYF. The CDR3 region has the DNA TGTGCCAGCACTCTAGCGGGAGCGTCAGATACGCAGTATTTT.

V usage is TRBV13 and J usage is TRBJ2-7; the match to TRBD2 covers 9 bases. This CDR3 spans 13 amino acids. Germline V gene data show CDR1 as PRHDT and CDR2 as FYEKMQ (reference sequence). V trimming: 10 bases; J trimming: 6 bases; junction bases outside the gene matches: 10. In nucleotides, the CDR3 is TGTGCCACATCCGCGGGACTAGCCTCCGAGCAGTACTTC. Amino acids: CATSAGLASEQYF. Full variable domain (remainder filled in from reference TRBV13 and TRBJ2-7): AAGVIQSPRHLIKEKRETATLKCYPIPRHDTVYWYQQGPGQDPQFLISFYEKMQSDKGSIPDRFSAQQFSDYHSELNMSSLELGDSALYFCATSAGLASEQYFGPGTRLTVT.

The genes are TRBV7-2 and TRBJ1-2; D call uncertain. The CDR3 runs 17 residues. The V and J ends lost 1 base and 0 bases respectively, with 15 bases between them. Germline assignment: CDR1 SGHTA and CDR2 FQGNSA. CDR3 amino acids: CASSLGKVARTNYGYTF. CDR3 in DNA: TGTGCCAGCAGCTTAGGGAAGGTAGCCCGGACTAACTATGGCTACACCTTC.

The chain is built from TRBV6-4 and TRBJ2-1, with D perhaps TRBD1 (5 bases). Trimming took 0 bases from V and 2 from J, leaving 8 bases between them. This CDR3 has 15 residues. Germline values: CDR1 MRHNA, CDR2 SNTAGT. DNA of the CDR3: TGTGCCAGCAGTGACTCACCAGGGACCTACAATGAGCAGTTCTTC. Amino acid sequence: CASSDSPGTYNEQFF.

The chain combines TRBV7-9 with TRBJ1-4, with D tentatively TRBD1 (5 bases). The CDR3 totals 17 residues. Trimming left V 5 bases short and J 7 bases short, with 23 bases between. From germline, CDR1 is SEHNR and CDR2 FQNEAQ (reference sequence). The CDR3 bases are TGTGCCAGCAGCCCCTGGGGCCTCTTCCATGAGAGTGAAAAACTGTTTTTT. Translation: CASSPWGLFHESEKLFF.

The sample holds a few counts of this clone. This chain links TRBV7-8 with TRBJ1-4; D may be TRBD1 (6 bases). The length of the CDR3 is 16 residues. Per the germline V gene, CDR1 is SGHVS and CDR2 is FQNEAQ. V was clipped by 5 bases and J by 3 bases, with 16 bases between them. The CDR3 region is CASSVQGYPANEKLFF. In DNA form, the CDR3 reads TGTGCCAGCAGCGTACAGGGTTATCCAGCTAATGAAAAACTGTTTTTT.

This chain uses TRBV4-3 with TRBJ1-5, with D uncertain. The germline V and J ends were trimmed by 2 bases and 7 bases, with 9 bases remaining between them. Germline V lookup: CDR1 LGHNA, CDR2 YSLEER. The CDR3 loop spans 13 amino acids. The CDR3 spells CASSQTLRQPQHF. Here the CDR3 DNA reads TGCGCCAGCAGCCAAACCCTGCGGCAGCCCCAGCATTTT.

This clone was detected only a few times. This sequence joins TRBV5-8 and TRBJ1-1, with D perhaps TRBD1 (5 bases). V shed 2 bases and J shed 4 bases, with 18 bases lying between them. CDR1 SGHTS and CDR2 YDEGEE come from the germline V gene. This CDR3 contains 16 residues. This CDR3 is CASSFFTRADFTEAFF. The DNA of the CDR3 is TGTGCCAGCAGCTTTTTTACCAGGGCTGATTTCACTGAAGCTTTCTTT.

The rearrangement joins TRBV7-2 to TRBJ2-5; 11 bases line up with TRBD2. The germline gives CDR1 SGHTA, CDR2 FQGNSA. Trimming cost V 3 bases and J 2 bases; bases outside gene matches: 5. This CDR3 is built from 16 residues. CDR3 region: CASSFGTSGKQETQYF. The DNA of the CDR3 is TGTGCCAGCAGCTTCGGGACTAGCGGAAAGCAAGAGACCCAGTACTTC.

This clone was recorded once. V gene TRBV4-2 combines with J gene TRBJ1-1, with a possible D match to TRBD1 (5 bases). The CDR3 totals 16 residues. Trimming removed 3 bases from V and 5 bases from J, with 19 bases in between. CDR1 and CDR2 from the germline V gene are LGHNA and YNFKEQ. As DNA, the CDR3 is TGTGCCAGCAGCCATAATCGGGGAGGGGAGGGGACTGAAGCTTTCTTT. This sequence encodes CASSHNRGGEGTEAFF.

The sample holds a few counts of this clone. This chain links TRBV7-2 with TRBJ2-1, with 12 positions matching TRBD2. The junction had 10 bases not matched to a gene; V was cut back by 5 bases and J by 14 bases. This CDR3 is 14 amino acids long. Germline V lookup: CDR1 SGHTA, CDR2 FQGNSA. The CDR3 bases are TGTGCCAGCAGCCTGGGCCTAGCGGGAGGGCCGGAGTTCTTC. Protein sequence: CASSLGLAGGPEFF.

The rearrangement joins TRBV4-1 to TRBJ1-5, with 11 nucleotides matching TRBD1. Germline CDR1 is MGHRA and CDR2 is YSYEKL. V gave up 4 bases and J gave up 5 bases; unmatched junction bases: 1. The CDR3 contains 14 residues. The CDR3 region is CASSRGQGDQPQHF. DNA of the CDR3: TGCGCCAGCAGCCGGGGACAGGGGGATCAGCCCCAGCATTTT.

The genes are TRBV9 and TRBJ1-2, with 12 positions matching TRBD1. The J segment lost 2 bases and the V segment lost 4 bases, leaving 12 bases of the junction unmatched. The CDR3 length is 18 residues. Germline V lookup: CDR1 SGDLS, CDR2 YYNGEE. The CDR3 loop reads CASSPLGTGGARNYGYTF. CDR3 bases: TGTGCCAGCAGCCCCTTGGGGACAGGGGGCGCCCGAAACTATGGCTACACCTTC.

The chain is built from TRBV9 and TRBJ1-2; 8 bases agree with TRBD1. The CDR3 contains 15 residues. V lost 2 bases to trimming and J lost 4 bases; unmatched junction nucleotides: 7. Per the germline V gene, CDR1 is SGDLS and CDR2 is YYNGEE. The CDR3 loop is CASSVSRTGSYGYTF. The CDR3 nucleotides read TGTGCCAGCAGCGTTAGTCGGACAGGGAGCTATGGCTACACCTTC.

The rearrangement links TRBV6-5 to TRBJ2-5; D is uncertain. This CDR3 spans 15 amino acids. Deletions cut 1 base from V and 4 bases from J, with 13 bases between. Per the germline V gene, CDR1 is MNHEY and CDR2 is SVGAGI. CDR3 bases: TGTGCCAGCAGTTACTACTCTACCCCGGGAGAGACCCAGTACTTC. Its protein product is CASSYYSTPGETQYF.

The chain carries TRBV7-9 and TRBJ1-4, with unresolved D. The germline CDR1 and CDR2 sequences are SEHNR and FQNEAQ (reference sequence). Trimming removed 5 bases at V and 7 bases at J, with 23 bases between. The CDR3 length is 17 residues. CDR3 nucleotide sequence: TGTGCCAGCAGCCCTCTATGGGGAAGATCAGAGGGTGAAAAACTGTTTTTT. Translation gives CASSPLWGRSEGEKLFF. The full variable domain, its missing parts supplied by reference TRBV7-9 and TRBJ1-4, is DTGVSQNPRHKITKRGQNVTFRCDPISEHNRLYWYRQTLGQGPEFLTYFQNEAQLEKSRLLSDRFSAERPKGSFSTLEIQRTEQGDSAMYLCASSPLWGRSEGEKLFFGSGTQLSVL.

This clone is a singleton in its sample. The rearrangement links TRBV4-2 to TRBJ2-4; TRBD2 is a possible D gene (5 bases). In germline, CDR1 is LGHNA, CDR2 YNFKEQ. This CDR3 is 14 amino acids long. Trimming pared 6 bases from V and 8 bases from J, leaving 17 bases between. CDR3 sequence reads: CASSPGGDRDIQYF. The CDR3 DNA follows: TGTGCCAGCAGTCCCGGAGGCGATAGGGACATTCAGTACTTC.